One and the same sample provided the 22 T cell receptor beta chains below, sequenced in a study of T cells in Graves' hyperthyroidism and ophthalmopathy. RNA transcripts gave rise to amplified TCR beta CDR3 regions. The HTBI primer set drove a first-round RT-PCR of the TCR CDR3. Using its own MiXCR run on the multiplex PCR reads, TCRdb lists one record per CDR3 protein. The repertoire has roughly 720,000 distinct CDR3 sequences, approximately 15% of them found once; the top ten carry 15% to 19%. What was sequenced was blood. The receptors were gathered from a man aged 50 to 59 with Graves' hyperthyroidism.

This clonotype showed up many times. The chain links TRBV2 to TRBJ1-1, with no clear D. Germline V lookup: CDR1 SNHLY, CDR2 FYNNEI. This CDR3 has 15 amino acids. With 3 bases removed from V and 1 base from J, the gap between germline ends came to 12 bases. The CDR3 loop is CASSDVAIQNTEAFF. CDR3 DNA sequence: TGTGCCAGCAGTGATGTGGCGATTCAGAACACTGAAGCTTTCTTT.

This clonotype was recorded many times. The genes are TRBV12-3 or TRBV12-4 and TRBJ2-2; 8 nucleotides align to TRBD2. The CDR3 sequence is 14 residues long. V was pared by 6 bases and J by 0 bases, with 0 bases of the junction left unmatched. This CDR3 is CASRREANTGELFF. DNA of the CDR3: TGTGCCAGCAGGCGGGAGGCGAACACCGGGGAGCTGTTTTTT.

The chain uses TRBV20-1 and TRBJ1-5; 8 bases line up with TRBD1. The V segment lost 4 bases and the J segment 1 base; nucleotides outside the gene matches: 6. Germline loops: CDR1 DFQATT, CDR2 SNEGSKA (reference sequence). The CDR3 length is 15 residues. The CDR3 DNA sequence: TGCAGTGCTACTCGACAGGGGTCGAGCAATCAGCCCCAGCATTTT. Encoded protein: CSATRQGSSNQPQHF.

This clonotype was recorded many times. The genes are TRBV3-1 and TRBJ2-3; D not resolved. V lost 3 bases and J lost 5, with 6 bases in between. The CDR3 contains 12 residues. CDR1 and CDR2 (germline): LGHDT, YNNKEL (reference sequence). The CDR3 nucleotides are TGTGCCAGCAGCCAGATGAGAGATACGCAGTATTTT. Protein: CASSQMRDTQYF.

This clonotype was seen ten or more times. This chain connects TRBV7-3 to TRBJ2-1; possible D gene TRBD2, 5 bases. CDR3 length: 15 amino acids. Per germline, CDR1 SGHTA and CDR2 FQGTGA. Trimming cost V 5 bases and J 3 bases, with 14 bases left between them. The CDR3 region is CASSRGSANYNEQFF. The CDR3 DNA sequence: TGTGCCAGCAGCCGTGGTAGCGCGAACTACAATGAGCAGTTCTTC.

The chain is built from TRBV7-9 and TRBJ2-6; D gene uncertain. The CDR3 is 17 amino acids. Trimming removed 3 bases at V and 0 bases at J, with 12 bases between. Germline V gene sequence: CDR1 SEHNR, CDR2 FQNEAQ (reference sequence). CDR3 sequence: CASSFRAHDSGANVLTF. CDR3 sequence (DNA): TGTGCCAGCAGCTTTAGGGCTCATGACTCTGGGGCCAACGTCCTGACTTTC.

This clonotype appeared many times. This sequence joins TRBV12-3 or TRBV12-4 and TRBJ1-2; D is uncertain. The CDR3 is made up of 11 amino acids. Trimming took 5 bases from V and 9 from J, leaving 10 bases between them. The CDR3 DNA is TGTGCCAGCAGTACCTCCCTCAGCTACACCTTC. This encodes CASSTSLSYTF.

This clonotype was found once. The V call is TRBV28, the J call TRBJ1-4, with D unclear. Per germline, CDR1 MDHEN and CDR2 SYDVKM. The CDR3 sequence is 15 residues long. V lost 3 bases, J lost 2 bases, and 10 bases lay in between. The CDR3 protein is CASSFLGQTNEKLFF. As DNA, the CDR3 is TGTGCCAGCAGTTTTCTAGGGCAGACTAATGAAAAACTGTTTTTT.

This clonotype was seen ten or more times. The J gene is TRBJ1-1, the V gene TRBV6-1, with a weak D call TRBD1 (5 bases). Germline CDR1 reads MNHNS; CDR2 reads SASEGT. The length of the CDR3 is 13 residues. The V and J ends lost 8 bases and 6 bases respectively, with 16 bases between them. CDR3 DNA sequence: TGTGCCAGCCAAGGGGTAGGGAGGCCTGAAGCTTTCTTT. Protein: CASQGVGRPEAFF.

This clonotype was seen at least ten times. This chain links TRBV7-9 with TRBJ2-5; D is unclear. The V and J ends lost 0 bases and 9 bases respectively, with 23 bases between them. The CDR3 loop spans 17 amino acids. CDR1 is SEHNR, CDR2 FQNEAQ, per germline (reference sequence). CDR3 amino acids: CASSLAGVGRQRLAQYF. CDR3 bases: TGTGCCAGCAGCTTAGCGGGCGTAGGGCGGCAACGTTTGGCCCAGTACTTC.

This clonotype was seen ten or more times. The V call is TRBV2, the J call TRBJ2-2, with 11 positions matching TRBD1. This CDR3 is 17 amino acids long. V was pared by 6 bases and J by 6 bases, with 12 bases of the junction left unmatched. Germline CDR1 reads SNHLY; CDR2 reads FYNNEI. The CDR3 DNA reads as TGTGCCAGCAGGGCACGGGACAGGGGGTTCATGGCCGGGGAGCTGTTTTTT. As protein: CASRARDRGFMAGELFF.

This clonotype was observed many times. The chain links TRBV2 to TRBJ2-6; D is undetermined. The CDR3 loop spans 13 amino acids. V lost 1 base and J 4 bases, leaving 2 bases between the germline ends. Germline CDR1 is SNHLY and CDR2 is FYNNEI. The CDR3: CASSEGGANVLTF. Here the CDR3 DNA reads TGTGCCAGCAGTGAAGGGGGGGCCAACGTCCTGACTTTC.

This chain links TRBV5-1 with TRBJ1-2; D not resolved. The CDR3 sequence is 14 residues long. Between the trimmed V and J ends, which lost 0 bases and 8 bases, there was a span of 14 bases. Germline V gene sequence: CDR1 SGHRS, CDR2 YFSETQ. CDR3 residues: CASSLVTRVEGYTF. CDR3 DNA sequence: TGCGCCAGCAGCTTGGTCACAAGAGTAGAGGGCTACACCTTC.

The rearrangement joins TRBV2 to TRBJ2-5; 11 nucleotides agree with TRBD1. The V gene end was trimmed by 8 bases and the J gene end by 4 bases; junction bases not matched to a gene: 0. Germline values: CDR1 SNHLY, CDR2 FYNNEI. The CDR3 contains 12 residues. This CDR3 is CASGQGAETQYF. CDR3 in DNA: TGTGCCAGCGGACAGGGGGCAGAGACCCAGTACTTC.

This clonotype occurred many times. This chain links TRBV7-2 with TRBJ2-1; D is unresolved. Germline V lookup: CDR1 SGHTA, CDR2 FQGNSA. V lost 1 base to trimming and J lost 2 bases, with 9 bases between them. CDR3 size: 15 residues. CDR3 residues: CASSLDSATYNEQFF. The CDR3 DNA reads TGTGCCAGCAGCTTAGACAGTGCTACCTACAATGAGCAGTTCTTC.

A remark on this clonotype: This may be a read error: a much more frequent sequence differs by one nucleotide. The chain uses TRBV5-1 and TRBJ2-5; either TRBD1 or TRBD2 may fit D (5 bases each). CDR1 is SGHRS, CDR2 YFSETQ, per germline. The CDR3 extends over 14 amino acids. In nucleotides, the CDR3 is TGCGCCAGCAGCTTGATCGACGGGGATGGGACCCACTACTTC. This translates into CASSLIDGDGTHYF.

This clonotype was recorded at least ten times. For the CDR3, the DNA is TGTGCCAGCAGCCGAGAGGGGGGACCCTACGAGCAGTACTTC. The encoded protein is CASSREGGPYEQYF. The J gene is TRBJ2-7, the V gene TRBV7-2; either TRBD1 or TRBD2 may fit D (6 bases each). Germline-derived CDR1 and CDR2 are SGHTA and FQGNSA. CDR3 length: 14 residues. The ends were cut back, 5 bases at V and 2 bases at J, with 13 bases in the middle.

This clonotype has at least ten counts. The CDR3 DNA reads as TGCAGTGCCCCACGGTGGGGGGGCGGCACTGAAGCTTTCTTT. Encoded protein: CSAPRWGGGTEAFF. The J gene is TRBJ1-1, the V gene TRBV20-1; tentative D call: TRBD1 (6 bases). The CDR3 covers 14 residues. V was cut by 6 bases and J by 4 bases, with 18 bases left in between. Germline V lookup: CDR1 DFQATT, CDR2 SNEGSKA (reference sequence).

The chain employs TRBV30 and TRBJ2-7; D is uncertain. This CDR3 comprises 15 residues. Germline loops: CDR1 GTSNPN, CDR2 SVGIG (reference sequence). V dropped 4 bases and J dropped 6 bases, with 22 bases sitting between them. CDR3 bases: TGTGCCTGGATTGTAGCCCAACTCACCCTAGGCGAGCAGTACTTC. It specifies CAWIVAQLTLGEQYF.

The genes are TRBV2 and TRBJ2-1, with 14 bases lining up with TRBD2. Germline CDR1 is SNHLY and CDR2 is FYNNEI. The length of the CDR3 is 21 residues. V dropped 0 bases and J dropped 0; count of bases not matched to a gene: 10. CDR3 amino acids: CASSEARFGLAGGSSYNEQFF. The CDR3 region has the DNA TGTGCCAGCAGTGAAGCGCGTTTCGGACTAGCGGGAGGATCCTCCTACAATGAGCAGTTCTTC.

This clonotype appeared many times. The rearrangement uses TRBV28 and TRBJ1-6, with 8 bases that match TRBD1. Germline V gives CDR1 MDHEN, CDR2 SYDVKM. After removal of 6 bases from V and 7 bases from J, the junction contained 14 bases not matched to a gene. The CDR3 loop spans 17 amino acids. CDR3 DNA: TGTGCCAGCAGCCTCTTTCAGGGGGCAGCTGGGAATTCACCCCTCCACTTT. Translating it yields CASSLFQGAAGNSPLHF.

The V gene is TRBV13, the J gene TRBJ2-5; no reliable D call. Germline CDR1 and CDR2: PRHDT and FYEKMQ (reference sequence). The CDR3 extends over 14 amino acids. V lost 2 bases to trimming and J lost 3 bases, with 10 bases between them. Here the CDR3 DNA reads TGTGCCAGCAGCTTATTTATCCGGGAAGAGACCCAGTACTTC. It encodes CASSLFIREETQYF.